Following are 27 T cell receptor beta chains from one sample sequenced in a study of PD-L1 blockade in urothelial cancer. Libraries were prepared by immunoSEQ multiplex PCR; TCRdb keeps only in-frame clonotypes and omits some of them. Of about 130,000 clones in the sample, 86% are singletons; the top ten hold 2.4%. Time point in this sample: peripheral blood 6 weeks after treatment start. This sample comprised PBMCs, obtained around atezolizumab (anti-PD-L1) treatment. The receptors originated from a man aged 45-65 years with urothelial cancer.

In its sample, this clone was seen once. The chain employs TRBV6-5 and TRBJ2-4; D remains ambiguous. The V end was cut by 6 bases, the J end by 8 bases, with 20 bases between. The CDR3 contains 15 residues. The germline gives CDR1 MNHEY, CDR2 SVGAGI. The CDR3 region has the DNA TGTGCCAGCAGCCGAAGCGCTTTGAGTTCATACATTCAGTACTTC. As protein: CASSRSALSSYIQYF.

The CDR3 region is CAWSDAVAGRIGELFF. The CDR3 nucleotides read TGTGCCTGGAGTGACGCGGTTGCCGGGAGAATCGGGGAGCTGTTTTTT. The chain employs TRBV30 and TRBJ2-2, with a possible D match to TRBD2 (6 bases). Trimming took 1 base from V and 7 from J, leaving 19 bases between them. CDR3 length: 16 residues. Germline CDR1 reads GTSNPN; CDR2 reads SVGIG (reference sequence).

V usage is TRBV5-5 and J usage is TRBJ2-7, with D possibly TRBD2 on 6 matching bases. V was cut by 0 bases and J by 7 bases, with 17 bases left in between. The CDR3 has 15 residues. Per germline, CDR1 SGHKS and CDR2 YYEKEE (reference sequence). The CDR3 loop reads CASSLVLGVAGEQYF. DNA of the CDR3: TGTGCCAGCAGCTTGGTGCTAGGGGTTGCGGGAGAGCAGTACTTC.

The rearrangement uses TRBV5-1 and TRBJ2-3; 8 bases align to TRBD2. V was pared by 4 bases and J by 2 bases, with 9 bases of the junction left unmatched. This CDR3 spans 16 amino acids. The germline V gene has CDR1 SGHRS and CDR2 YFSETQ. Here the CDR3 reads CASSRGTSEYTDTQYF. CDR3 DNA: TGCGCCAGCAGCCGCGGGACTAGTGAATACACAGATACGCAGTATTTT.

The chain has TRBV11-2 and TRBJ2-3; D ambiguous. The CDR3 totals 12 residues. Germline values: CDR1 SGHAT, CDR2 FQNNGV. Trimming took 5 bases from V and 0 from J, leaving 3 bases between them. The CDR3 DNA is TGTGCCAGCAGCCGTAGCACAGATACGCAGTATTTT. Translating gives CASSRSTDTQYF.

The chain carries TRBV7-3 and TRBJ1-2; maybe TRBD1 (5 bases). V dropped 3 bases and J dropped 4 bases, with 9 bases sitting between them. CDR1 is SGHTA, CDR2 FQGTGA, per germline. The CDR3 covers 13 residues. CDR3 protein: CASSLQGSYGYTF. The CDR3, as DNA: TGTGCCAGCAGCTTGCAGGGATCCTATGGCTACACCTTC.

This rearrangement joins TRBV11-3 to TRBJ1-5; no firm D call. Germline CDR1 reads SGHNT; CDR2 reads YENEEA. This CDR3 has 14 residues. V lost 5 bases to trimming and J lost 3 bases, with 11 bases between them. This CDR3 reads CASSPRVTNQPQHF. The CDR3 DNA is TGTGCCAGCAGCCCTCGGGTTACCAATCAGCCCCAGCATTTT.

In this sample, this clone turned up once. This chain joins TRBV15 and TRBJ2-1; 7 bases are shared with TRBD1. The trim removed 0 bases at V and 4 bases at J, leaving 6 bases unmatched. Germline loops: CDR1 LNHNV, CDR2 YYDKDF (reference sequence). There are 16 residues in the CDR3. The chain's CDR3 is CATSRDRGQAYNEQFF. DNA of the CDR3: TGTGCCACCAGCAGAGATCGAGGACAGGCTTACAATGAGCAGTTCTTC. Drawing the rest from reference TRBV15 and TRBJ2-1, the complete variable domain is DAMVIQNPRYQVTQFGKPVTLSCSQTLNHNVMYWYQQKSSQAPKLLFHYYDKDFNNEADTPDNFQSRRPNTSFCFLDIRSPGLGDTAMYLCATSRDRGQAYNEQFFGPGTRLTVL.

The chain combines TRBV15 with TRBJ2-1; 7 nucleotides match TRBD2. Germline V gene lookup returns CDR1 LNHNV and CDR2 YYDKDF (reference sequence). After removal of 0 bases from V and 6 bases from J, the junction contained 2 bases not matched to a gene. The CDR3 contains 14 residues. This chain's CDR3 is CATSRDRGGNEQFF. CDR3 coding DNA: TGTGCCACCAGCAGAGATCGCGGGGGCAATGAGCAGTTCTTC. The full variable domain, with the rest looked up from reference TRBV15 and TRBJ2-1, is DAMVIQNPRYQVTQFGKPVTLSCSQTLNHNVMYWYQQKSSQAPKLLFHYYDKDFNNEADTPDNFQSRRPNTSFCFLDIRSPGLGDTAMYLCATSRDRGGNEQFFGPGTRLTVL.

The chain joins TRBV6-4 to TRBJ2-7; 8 bases are shared with TRBD2. This CDR3 region has 18 residues. The V segment lost 9 bases and the J segment 2 bases; nucleotides outside the gene matches: 21. Germline CDR1 and CDR2: MRHNA and SNTAGT. The CDR3: CARANTTYKRECAYEQYF. CDR3 coding DNA: TGTGCCAGGGCCAACACGACATATAAGCGGGAGTGCGCCTACGAGCAGTACTTC.

The V call is TRBV19, the J call TRBJ2-2; D is possibly TRBD1 (6 bases). Trimming pared 6 bases from V and 4 bases from J, leaving 12 bases between. This CDR3 is built from 14 residues. The germline V gene has CDR1 LNHDA and CDR2 SQIVND (reference sequence). CDR3 protein: CASRSGVGTGELFF. For the CDR3, the DNA is TGTGCCAGTAGATCAGGGGTTGGCACCGGGGAGCTGTTTTTT.

The chain has TRBV7-2 and TRBJ1-2, with D possibly TRBD1 on 6 matching bases. V lost 7 bases to trimming and J lost 8 bases, with 11 bases between them. The CDR3 is 11 residues long. Germline CDR1 SGHTA, CDR2 FQGNSA. Written as DNA, the CDR3 is TGTGCCAGCACCCGGGGACAAGGCTACACCTTC. This codes for CASTRGQGYTF.

The chain combines TRBV19 with TRBJ2-7; 10 positions agree with TRBD1. The CDR3 sequence is 15 residues long. Germline values: CDR1 LNHDA, CDR2 SQIVND (reference sequence). The V gene end was trimmed by 5 bases and the J gene end by 4 bases; junction bases not matched to a gene: 8. In DNA, the CDR3 is TGTGCCAGTAGTGCGGGACAGGGGATCGGATACGAGCAGTACTTC. This translates into CASSAGQGIGYEQYF. Drawing the rest from reference TRBV19 and TRBJ2-7, the complete variable domain is DGGITQSPKYLFRKEGQNVTLSCEQNLNHDAMYWYRQDPGQGLRLIYYSQIVNDFQKGDIAEGYSVSREKKESFPLTVTSAQKNPTAFYLCASSAGQGIGYEQYFGPGTRLTVT.

V is TRBV5-1 and J is TRBJ1-4; no reliable D call. V was cut by 4 bases and J by 3 bases, with 4 bases left in between. The CDR3 sequence is 12 residues long. Germline lookup yields CDR1 SGHRS and CDR2 YFSETQ. In nucleotides, the CDR3 is TGCGCCAGCAGCACAGCTAATGAAAAACTGTTTTTT. Translated: CASSTANEKLFF.

The rearrangement joins TRBV7-3 to TRBJ2-3; D is perhaps TRBD1 (6 bases). V gave up 5 bases and J gave up 4 bases, with 13 bases separating them. Germline V gene lookup returns CDR1 SGHTA and CDR2 FQGTGA. The CDR3 has 14 amino acids. The CDR3 spells CASSDPQGSDTQYF. The CDR3 bases are TGTGCCAGCAGCGATCCACAGGGTTCAGATACGCAGTATTTT. The full variable domain, completed using reference TRBV7-3 and TRBJ2-3, is GAGVSQTPSNKVTEKGKYVELRCDPISGHTALYWYRQSLGQGPEFLIYFQGTGAADDSGLPNDRFFAVRPEGSVSTLKIQRTERGDSAVYLCASSDPQGSDTQYFGPGTRLTVL.

This chain links TRBV6-5 with TRBJ2-7, with 12 bases fitting TRBD2. The CDR3 consists of 14 residues. Germline V gives CDR1 MNHEY, CDR2 SVGAGI. With V trimmed by 8 bases and J by 2 bases, 4 bases remained unmatched. The CDR3 loop reads CASRLAGEAYEQYF. CDR3 in DNA: TGTGCCAGCCGACTAGCGGGAGAAGCCTACGAGCAGTACTTC.

The rearrangement links TRBV5-8 to TRBJ2-1; maybe TRBD2 (5 bases). The CDR3 is 11 residues long. V lost 4 bases and J lost 9, with 8 bases in between. Germline loops: CDR1 SGHTS, CDR2 YDEGEE. CDR3 region: CASSLAGEQFF. Here the CDR3 DNA reads TGTGCCAGCAGCCTAGCTGGTGAGCAGTTCTTC.

J is TRBJ2-7 and V is TRBV5-1, with unresolved D. The CDR3 consists of 13 residues. CDR1 is SGHRS, CDR2 YFSETQ, per germline. The ends were cut back, 3 bases at V and 5 bases at J, with 12 bases in the middle. The chain's CDR3 is CASSSRSTDEQYF. The DNA for the CDR3 is TGCGCCAGCAGCTCCCGGAGCACCGACGAGCAGTACTTC.

The chain couples TRBV4-1 to TRBJ2-1, with D possibly TRBD2 on 6 matching bases. Germline-derived CDR1 and CDR2 are MGHRA and YSYEKL. V was clipped by 5 bases and J by 7 bases, with 18 bases between them. The CDR3 has 15 amino acids. The CDR3 here is CASSFGTLAGNEQFF. DNA of the CDR3: TGCGCCAGCAGCTTTGGGACTTTAGCTGGAAATGAGCAGTTCTTC.

This sequence joins TRBV5-1 and TRBJ2-1; D gene uncertain. In germline, CDR1 is SGHRS, CDR2 YFSETQ. The CDR3 loop spans 12 amino acids. V shed 6 bases and J shed 6 bases, with 10 bases lying between them. The CDR3 DNA is TGCGCCAGCAACGGGTTTGGCAATGAGCAGTTCTTC. Its protein is CASNGFGNEQFF.

V usage is TRBV5-1 and J usage is TRBJ2-7, with D tentatively TRBD1 (6 bases). Trimming left V 6 bases short and J 0 bases short, with 13 bases between. The CDR3 loop spans 14 amino acids. Germline CDR1 is SGHRS and CDR2 is YFSETQ. This CDR3 reads CASNRDTDSYEQYF. The CDR3 DNA reads TGCGCCAGCAACCGGGACACAGACTCCTACGAGCAGTACTTC.

This CDR3 reads CASRDWNTGELFF. CDR3 DNA: TGTGCCAGTAGAGACTGGAACACCGGGGAGCTGTTTTTT. The chain joins TRBV19 to TRBJ2-2; no definite D call. This CDR3 has 13 residues. V dropped 6 bases and J dropped 1 base, with 6 bases sitting between them. Germline values: CDR1 LNHDA, CDR2 SQIVND (reference sequence).

CDR3 residues: CASWGLRNGYTF. CDR3 nucleotides: TGTGCCAGCTGGGGGCTCCGGAATGGCTACACCTTC. The chain employs TRBV2 and TRBJ1-2; D is possibly TRBD1 (6 bases). This CDR3 region has 12 residues. Between the trimmed V and J ends, which lost 8 bases and 6 bases, there was a span of 13 bases. Germline V gene data show CDR1 as SNHLY and CDR2 as FYNNEI.

CDR3 residues: CASSGSGAIYEKLFF. The CDR3 DNA reads TGTGCCAGCAGTGGGTCAGGGGCGATCTATGAAAAACTGTTTTTT. The chain links TRBV25-1 to TRBJ1-4; possible D gene TRBD1, 6 bases. CDR3 length equals 15 residues. Germline values: CDR1 MGHDK, CDR2 SYGVNS. The V and J ends lost 4 bases and 6 bases respectively, with 15 bases between them. Looking up the rest from reference TRBV25-1 and TRBJ1-4 gives the full variable domain: EADIYQTPRYLVIGTGKKITLECSQTMGHDKMYWYQQDPGMELHLIHYSYGVNSTEKGDLSSESTVSRIRTEHFPLTLESARPSHTSQYLCASSGSGAIYEKLFFGSGTQLSVL.

V usage is TRBV18 and J usage is TRBJ2-7; no definite D call. Trimming took 3 bases from V and 3 from J, leaving 9 bases between them. The CDR3 has 13 amino acids. Germline CDR1 KGHSH, CDR2 LQKENI. The CDR3 sequence is CASSPSVRYEQYF. CDR3 sequence (DNA): TGTGCCAGCTCACCCTCAGTCCGCTACGAGCAGTACTTC.

The rearrangement links TRBV2 to TRBJ2-1; 14 bases fit TRBD2. This CDR3 has 15 residues. Germline V gene data show CDR1 as SNHLY and CDR2 as FYNNEI. V lost 5 bases to trimming and J lost 10 bases; unmatched junction nucleotides: 7. The CDR3 protein is CASSSTSGRAGEQFF. The CDR3 DNA sequence: TGTGCCAGCAGTTCGACTAGCGGGAGGGCAGGCGAGCAGTTCTTC.

The chain has TRBV5-6 and TRBJ2-5, with D hard to call. Germline V gene data show CDR1 as SGHDT and CDR2 as YYEEEE. This CDR3 spans 13 amino acids. Trimming left V 4 bases short and J 3 bases short, with 10 bases between. The CDR3 DNA reads TGTGCCAGCAGCACCGGTCCGAAAGAGACCCAGTACTTC. It is translated as CASSTGPKETQYF.